The sequence of this T cell receptor (beta chain) was determined in a study of blood T cell repertoires in COVID-19 (dated by TCRdb to 2019 to 2021). At the level of the whole study: Samples from collaborators originated in the United States, Italy and Spain and spanned both the acute and convalescent phases of COVID-19. The prospective study material was composed of cDNA or gDNA derived from T cells, B-cell-depleted T cells, or PBMCs. Deeply sampled blood TCRbeta repertoires from subjects exposed to, actively infected with, or recovered from COVID-19 were included in the dataset. The repertoires were released in a freely available public database intended as a resource for research on the immune response to SARS-CoV-2. The samples were drawn from the first 160 participants of the ongoing ImmuneRACE study and from about 1,200 subjects provided by 6 global collaborators. A de-identified subject ID, COVID-19 status, age in years and sex were almost always included in the sample metadata. HLA class I and class II types, where available, came from metadata supplied by the sample provider rather than from assay-based typing.

A remark on this clone: Its target antigen remains unknown. No per-base quality is available; no much larger clone lies one base away.

Each collaborating institution followed its own protocols to collect whole blood in K2EDTA tubes. For TCRbeta analysis, collaborators shipped samples in one of three forms: frozen whole blood, isolated PBMCs, or DNA extracted from either of those sample types. The immunoSEQ Assay, a bias-controlled multiplex PCR, was used to amplify TCRbeta CDR3 regions from genomic DNA. The paper's data handling went like this. The number of nucleated cells in each sample was estimated by amplification of reference gene primers within the assay. Sequence reads were collapsed and filtered to measure the absolute abundance of every unique TCRbeta CDR3 rearrangement. For each sample, productive Simpson clonality was calculated by taking the square root of Simpson's diversity index across productive rearrangements. Sourced from immuneACCESS, this table was stored by TCRdb with only in-frame sequences that have V and J called. A share of the clones is absent; for the studies checked, an unresolved V gene accounts for under half, and the remainder has no known explanation. D and trimming were read from the DNA, whereas the V and J calls and clone size are those reported in that table. The sample table holds 140,000 to 150,000 clones, of which over 70% were seen once. Of the sample, roughly 10% is held by the ten largest clones.

The CDR3 numbers 14 residues from cysteine through phenylalanine. The kept DNA is CDR3 alone, 42 bases in frame from the first base. The germline V gene yields MGHDK for CDR1 and SYGVNS for CDR2. V is clipped by 7 bases and J by 4 bases, and the sequence between their germline boundaries is 14 bases long. What the research found in general, with its limitations: The quantity of clinical and demographic metadata differed by source and by participant and was supplied without curation.

Sequences were obtained from peripheral blood. This clonotype was sampled from a man aged 55 to 69 with active or convalescent COVID-19. The chain is assembled from TRBV25-1 and TRBJ1-5; no D gene can be assigned with confidence. The CDR3 protein is CASMGPGKNQPQHF. The sequenced DNA is TGTGCCAGCATGGGTCCGGGTAAGAATCAGCCCCAGCATTTT. The entire variable domain, with the stretches around the CDR3 drawn from the reference TRBV25-1 and TRBJ1-5 proteins, is EADIYQTPRYLVIGTGKKITLECSQTMGHDKMYWYQQDPGMELHLIHYSYGVNSTEKGDLSSESTVSRIRTEHFPLTLESARPSHTSQYLCASMGPGKNQPQHFGDGTRLSIL.